This is a list of T cell receptor beta chains from one sample in a study of blood T cell repertoires in COVID-19. Assay used: immunoSEQ multiplex PCR; TCRdb lists only in-frame clones, some missing. The sample has 200,000 to 250,000 clones; about 88% are singletons. Sequencing was done on a sample of peripheral blood. The receptor source for this set is a woman aged 45-65 years with COVID-19, enrolled during active disease. Both conserved end residues are part of each CDR3. Fields, in order: V gene, D gene, clone size, J gene, CDR3 protein, CDR3 DNA. The D gene is left open where the match is weak. The size entry is marked missing in some rows and otherwise reads once, few, many or a size class.

>TRBV6-2/TRBV6-3|-|few|TRBJ1-2
CASSPLGQTNYGYTF
TGTGCCAGCAGTCCCCTGGGGCAAACTAACTATGGCTACACCTTC
>TRBV11-2|-|-|TRBJ1-2
CASNTGFRGRSGYTF
TGTGCCAGCAATACCGGGTTCAGGGGCAGGAGTGGCTACACCTTC
>TRBV2|-|-|TRBJ1-1
CASGRLTMDTEAFF
TGTGCCAGCGGGAGACTGACTATGGACACTGAAGCTTTCTTT
>TRBV9|-|-|TRBJ1-4
CASSETGRTNEKLFF
TGTGCCAGCAGCGAAACAGGGCGGACTAATGAAAAACTGTTTTTT
>TRBV5-6|TRBD1|-|TRBJ1-2
CASSLAAGGGYTF
TGTGCCAGCAGCTTGGCGGCAGGGGGTGGCTACACCTTC
>TRBV9|TRBD1|-|TRBJ2-5
CASSEGGTGGPEETQYF
TGTGCCAGCAGCGAGGGGGGGACAGGGGGACCCGAAGAGACCCAGTACTTC
>TRBV7-9|-|-|TRBJ2-1
CASSPMGGSSYNEQFF
TGTGCCAGCAGCCCTATGGGGGGTAGCTCCTACAATGAGCAGTTCTTC
>TRBV19|TRBD2|-|TRBJ2-2
CASSINGGGTGELFF
TGTGCCAGTAGTATAAACGGCGGGGGCACCGGGGAGCTGTTTTTT
>TRBV14|-|-|TRBJ1-5
CASSKDSNQPQHF
TGTGCCAGCAGCAAAGACAGTAATCAGCCCCAGCATTTT
>TRBV23-1|-|-|TRBJ2-7
CASSQSRLRRGEQYF
TGCGCCAGCAGTCAATCGAGACTTAGGAGGGGCGAGCAGTACTTC
>TRBV7-9|-|-|TRBJ1-1
CASSYETGPGNTEAFF
TGTGCCAGCAGCTATGAGACAGGACCGGGGAACACTGAAGCTTTCTTT
>TRBV19|-|-|TRBJ2-3
CASSEDFTSTDTQYF
TGTGCCAGTAGCGAGGACTTTACTAGCACAGATACGCAGTATTTT
>TRBV4-1|-|-|TRBJ1-3
CASSLTDSSHSGNTIYF
TGCGCCAGCAGCCTTACGGACTCTTCCCACTCTGGAAACACCATATATTTT
>TRBV6-1|-|-|TRBJ1-2
CASSDGMGGYTF
TGTGCCAGCAGTGACGGGATGGGGGGCTACACCTTC
>TRBV24-1|TRBD2|-|TRBJ2-5
CATSDLIAGEGETQYF
TGTGCCACCAGTGATTTAATAGCGGGGGAAGGGGAGACCCAGTACTTC
>TRBV10-1|-|-|TRBJ2-6
CASSLPGANVLTF
TGCGCCAGCAGCCTCCCCGGGGCCAACGTCCTGACTTTC
>TRBV29-1|TRBD1|-|TRBJ1-2
CSVDGTGWVANYGYTF
TGCAGCGTTGATGGGACAGGGTGGGTGGCTAACTATGGCTACACCTTC
>TRBV11-2|TRBD1|-|TRBJ2-2
CASSLEGQGYGELFF
TGTGCCAGCAGCTTAGAGGGACAGGGATACGGGGAGCTGTTTTTT
>TRBV29-1|TRBD1|-|TRBJ1-1
CSVEGYRGNTEAFF
TGCAGCGTTGAAGGATACAGGGGGAACACTGAAGCTTTCTTT
>TRBV5-4|-|-|TRBJ2-3
CASSSSLASTDTQYF
TGTGCCAGCAGCTCCTCGCTAGCCAGCACAGATACGCAGTATTTT
>TRBV10-3|-|-|TRBJ2-5
CAISEPPRHEETQYF
TGTGCCATCAGTGAGCCTCCTAGGCATGAAGAGACCCAGTACTTC
>TRBV30|-|-|TRBJ1-5
CAWRGGPNQPQHF
TGTGCCTGGAGAGGAGGCCCCAATCAGCCCCAGCATTTT
>TRBV19|TRBD1|-|TRBJ1-1
CASSIQGAGFTEAFF
TGTGCCAGTAGTATTCAGGGGGCGGGTTTCACTGAAGCTTTCTTT
>TRBV6-5|TRBD1|-|TRBJ1-6
CASRPDRVSNSPLHF
TGTGCCAGCAGACCCGACAGGGTCTCAAATTCACCCCTCCACTTT
>TRBV6-4|-|-|TRBJ2-2
CASSEDFAGELFF
TGTGCCAGCAGTGAAGACTTTGCCGGGGAGCTGTTTTTT
>TRBV6-6|-|-|TRBJ1-1
CASSHLGQGNTEAFF
TGTGCCAGCAGCCACTTGGGGCAGGGGAACACTGAAGCTTTCTTT
>TRBV6-5|TRBD1|-|TRBJ1-4
CASSSPRQGSKEKLFF
TGTGCCAGCAGTTCTCCCCGACAGGGGAGTAAGGAAAAACTGTTTTTT
>TRBV18|-|-|TRBJ1-3
CASSPRQGPGNTIYF
TGTGCCAGCTCACCACGGCAGGGCCCTGGAAACACCATATATTTT
>TRBV29-1|-|few|TRBJ1-1
CSTEEGFEAFF
TGCAGCACAGAGGAGGGATTTGAAGCTTTCTTT
>TRBV19|-|-|TRBJ2-7
CASRQGRSGEQYF
TGTGCCAGTAGACAGGGGAGGTCGGGGGAGCAGTACTTC
>TRBV5-1|TRBD2|-|TRBJ2-3
CASSSPPLAGGSDTQYF
TGCGCCAGCAGCTCCCCCCCACTAGCGGGGGGGTCAGATACGCAGTATTTT
>TRBV10-3|-|-|TRBJ2-3
CATLDGISTDTQYF
TGTGCCACTCTGGACGGGATTAGCACAGATACGCAGTATTTT
>TRBV5-1|TRBD1|-|TRBJ1-6
CASSPAGTGSNSPLHF
TGCGCCAGCAGCCCAGCCGGGACAGGGTCTAATTCACCCCTCCACTTT
>TRBV24-1|-|-|TRBJ1-5
CAPLTRNQPQHF
TGTGCCCCTTTGACACGCAATCAGCCCCAGCATTTT
>TRBV11-3|-|once|TRBJ1-1
CASSPGQGGEAFF
TGTGCCAGCAGCCCGGGCCAAGGGGGTGAAGCTTTCTTT
>TRBV2|-|-|TRBJ1-1
CASSVYSYTEAFF
TGTGCCAGCAGTGTCTACAGTTACACTGAAGCTTTCTTT
>TRBV4-1|-|-|TRBJ2-1
CASSHKGNRLFMFF
TGCGCCAGCAGCCACAAGGGGAACAGGCTGTTCATGTTCTTC
>TRBV5-6|-|-|TRBJ2-2
CASSLRQLGRTGELFF
TGTGCCAGCAGCTTGAGACAGCTAGGGCGCACCGGGGAGCTGTTTTTT
>TRBV18|-|once|TRBJ1-5
CASSEYSNQPQHF
TGTGCCAGCTCAGAGTATAGCAATCAGCCCCAGCATTTT
>TRBV28|-|-|TRBJ1-1
CASEGLGTGNTEAFF
TGTGCCAGTGAGGGACTTGGGACGGGGAACACTGAAGCTTTCTTT
>TRBV9|-|-|TRBJ2-1
CASSVVANYNEQFF
TGTGCCAGCAGCGTAGTTGCGAACTACAATGAGCAGTTCTTC
>TRBV3-1/TRBV3-2|TRBD2|-|TRBJ2-7
CASSSLAGGLKYEQYF
TGTGCCAGCAGTTCCCTAGCGGGGGGATTAAAGTACGAGCAGTACTTC
>TRBV9|TRBD2|once|TRBJ2-3
CASSVASGTSTQYF
TGTGCCAGCAGCGTAGCCTCCGGGACTAGTACGCAGTATTTT
>TRBV18|TRBD1|-|TRBJ1-1
CASTQDRVITEAFF
TGTGCCAGCACCCAGGACAGGGTTATTACTGAAGCTTTCTTT
>TRBV4-1|TRBD1|-|TRBJ2-3
CASSLGQTPGDTQYF
TGCGCCAGCAGCCTGGGACAGACACCTGGAGATACGCAGTATTTT
>TRBV5-1|TRBD2|-|TRBJ2-3
CASTRGGSLTDTQYF
TGCGCCAGCACCCGGGGGGGAAGCCTCACAGATACGCAGTATTTT
>TRBV5-5|TRBD2|-|TRBJ2-3
CASSGSSGGAADTQYF
TGTGCCAGCAGCGGCAGCAGCGGGGGGGCCGCAGATACGCAGTATTTT
>TRBV18|-|-|TRBJ2-3
CASSPLPAVDTQYF
TGTGCCAGCTCACCATTGCCAGCGGTGGATACGCAGTATTTT
>TRBV5-1|-|-|TRBJ2-1
CASSLGQEQFF
TGCGCCAGCAGCTTGGGGCAAGAGCAGTTCTTC
>TRBV25-1|TRBD1|once|TRBJ1-2
CASKTGNYGYTF
TGTGCCAGCAAGACAGGGAACTATGGCTACACCTTC
>TRBV12-5|TRBD2|-|TRBJ2-3
CASGLVSFGLADFDTQYF
TGTGCTAGTGGTTTGGTATCCTTTGGACTAGCGGATTTCGATACGCAGTATTTT